This T cell receptor (beta chain) emerged from a study of neurological immune-mediated disorders. Points from the study as a whole: The study found no CDR3 amino acid sequences shared by expanded clones across subjects, suggesting private repertoires in all groups.

The making of cDNA relied on 5'RACE with 10-nucleotide random UMIs. TCRdb itself ran the 5' RACE reads through MiXCR, one entry per CDR3 protein. The repertoire holds roughly 16,000 distinct CDR3 sequences, with roughly 15% as singletons. PBMCs numbering 2 million and stored at -80 C yielded the unsorted libraries. This clonotype was detected ten times or more. Its antigen is unidentified. Germline lookup yields CDR1 SGHVS and CDR2 FQNEAQ. This CDR3 has 11 amino acids. Between the trimmed V and J ends, which lost 4 bases and 9 bases, there was a span of 8 bases. Material for sequencing was PBMCs. This TCR came from a man between 60 and 75 years old with HTLV-1-associated myelopathy (HAM/TSP). This chain joins TRBV7-8 and TRBJ2-3; D gene ambiguous. This CDR3 is CASSSIRTQYF. For the CDR3, the DNA is TGTGCCAGCAGCTCAATTAGGACGCAGTATTTT.